One sample yielded the 23 T cell receptor beta chains listed below, sequenced in a study of cytomegalovirus exposure and HLA in healthy donors. This PCR relied on a set of 60 Vbeta primers and 13 Jbeta primers. Clones were read by immunoSEQ multiplex PCR, and TCRdb kept only the in-frame ones, dropping some. The sample yields 110,000 or so clones, approximately 80% seen once. The source material was PBMCs. These receptors were taken from a woman between 35 and 50 years old in good health and CMV-seropositive.

CDR3 in DNA: TGTGCCAGCAGCACTCGACCGAGAGCGGACACTGAAGCTTTCTTT. This encodes CASSTRPRADTEAFF. The J gene is TRBJ1-1, the V gene TRBV11-2; unclear D gene. The CDR3 contains 15 residues. Germline V gives CDR1 SGHAT, CDR2 FQNNGV. With 5 bases removed from V and 3 bases from J, the gap between germline ends came to 16 bases. Full variable domain (remainder filled in from reference TRBV11-2 and TRBJ1-1): EAGVAQSPRYKIIEKRQSVAFWCNPISGHATLYWYQQILGQGPKLLIQFQNNGVVDDSQLPKDRFSAERLKGVDSTLKIQPAKLEDSAVYLCASSTRPRADTEAFFGQGTRLTVV.

V and J are TRBV7-2 and TRBJ2-2, with D perhaps matching TRBD1 (5 bases). The ends were cut back, 1 base at V and 6 bases at J, with 15 bases in the middle. Germline V gene data show CDR1 as SGHTA and CDR2 as FQGNSA. CDR3 length equals 16 residues. CDR3 DNA: TGTGCCAGCAGCTTAGGGGGAAAAGGGGTCGCCGGGGAGCTGTTTTTT. It yields the protein CASSLGGKGVAGELFF.

The rearrangement joins TRBV14 to TRBJ2-5; 9 nucleotides align to TRBD2. This CDR3 spans 15 amino acids. Unmatched junction bases numbered 8, after V lost 4 bases and J lost 5 bases. Germline V gene lookup returns CDR1 SGHDN and CDR2 FVKESK. This chain's CDR3 is CASSRASGVWETQYF. The CDR3 DNA follows: TGTGCCAGCAGCCGGGCTAGCGGGGTCTGGGAGACCCAGTACTTC.

This clone was observed a handful of times. The V and J genes are TRBV2 and TRBJ1-5; no reliable D call. Germline assignment: CDR1 SNHLY and CDR2 FYNNEI. V gave up 6 bases and J gave up 2 bases, with 8 bases separating them. The CDR3 contains 13 residues. DNA of the CDR3: TGTGCCAGCAGGCGAGATGGCAATCAGCCCCAGCATTTT. As protein: CASRRDGNQPQHF.

This chain links TRBV9 with TRBJ2-3; a possible D gene is TRBD1 (5 bases). Germline CDR1 is SGDLS and CDR2 is YYNGEE. The ends were cut back, 0 bases at V and 1 base at J, with 9 bases in the middle. This CDR3 contains 15 residues. CDR3 residues: CASSVGGSRTDTQYF. As DNA, the CDR3 is TGTGCCAGCAGCGTAGGGGGCTCACGCACAGATACGCAGTATTTT. The full variable domain, in which reference TRBV9 and TRBJ2-3 provide the parts outside the CDR3, is DSGVTQTPKHLITATGQRVTLRCSPRSGDLSVYWYQQSLDQGLQFLIQYYNGEERAKGNILERFSAQQFPDLHSELNLSSLELGDSALYFCASSVGGSRTDTQYFGPGTRLTVL.

V gene TRBV7-7 combines with J gene TRBJ2-5; D is perhaps TRBD2 (5 bases). V was shortened by 0 bases and J by 1 base, with 9 bases between the two germline ends. Germline assignment: CDR1 SSHAT and CDR2 FNYEAQ (reference sequence). The CDR3 is 15 residues long. The CDR3 reads CASSLAPGSQETQYF. The CDR3 bases are TGTGCCAGCAGCTTAGCCCCGGGGTCCCAAGAGACCCAGTACTTC.

The gene calls are TRBV5-6 and TRBJ1-2, with 9 positions matching TRBD1. V lost 3 bases, J lost 4 bases, and 1 base stayed unmatched. The CDR3 is 13 residues long. The germline V gene encodes CDR1 SGHDT and CDR2 YYEEEE. The CDR3 coding sequence is TGTGCCAGCAGCTGGACAGGGGTCTATGGCTACACCTTC. It codes for CASSWTGVYGYTF.

Comments on this clone: Other DNA sequences from this sample encode an identical CDR3 as well. The chain carries TRBV5-1 and TRBJ1-5; D not resolved. There are 15 residues in the CDR3. Germline values: CDR1 SGHRS, CDR2 YFSETQ. Trimming shortened V by 0 bases and J by 4 bases, and 11 bases separated the two germline ends. The CDR3 protein is CASSLGAGLNQPQHF. CDR3 sequence (DNA): TGCGCCAGCAGCTTGGGAGCAGGTCTAAATCAGCCCCAGCATTTT. Combining the CDR3 with reference TRBV5-1 and TRBJ1-5 gives the whole variable domain KAGVTQTPRYLIKTRGQQVTLSCSPISGHRSVSWYQQTPGQGLQFLFEYFSETQRNKGNFPGRFSGRQFSNSRSEMNVSTLELGDSALYLCASSLGAGLNQPQHFGDGTRLSIL.

The gene calls are TRBV7-9 and TRBJ1-2, with TRBD1 as a possible D gene (6 bases). Trimming removed 5 bases at V and 9 bases at J, with 16 bases between. Germline-derived CDR1 and CDR2 are SEHNR and FQNEAQ (reference sequence). The CDR3 runs to 13 residues. The CDR3 is CASSADRYSRYTF. The DNA of the CDR3 is TGTGCCAGCAGCGCCGACAGGTACTCGCGCTACACCTTC.

In this sample, this clone turned up a few times. The V gene is TRBV29-1, the J gene TRBJ1-1; D call uncertain. The V end was cut by 5 bases, the J end by 6 bases, with 10 bases between. Germline V gene lookup returns CDR1 SQVTM and CDR2 ANQGSEA. CDR3 length: 11 residues. The CDR3 protein is CSVKPVAEAFF. CDR3 nucleotide sequence: TGCAGCGTTAAGCCGGTAGCTGAAGCTTTCTTT.

Many counts were recorded for this clone. The genes are TRBV6-6 and TRBJ2-1; D unclear. Germline V gene sequence: CDR1 MNHNY, CDR2 SVGAGI (reference sequence). The CDR3 covers 13 residues. Trimming left V 1 base short and J 5 bases short, with 6 bases between. The CDR3 DNA reads TGTGCCAGCAGTTACTATCGGGACAATGAGCAGTTCTTC. Residues: CASSYYRDNEQFF.

The V gene is TRBV7-8, the J gene TRBJ2-7; TRBD2 matches 13 bases. The germline V gene has CDR1 SGHVS and CDR2 FQNEAQ. This CDR3 contains 16 residues. The J segment lost 2 bases and the V segment lost 2 bases, leaving 3 bases of the junction unmatched. In nucleotides, the CDR3 is TGTGCCAGCAGCTTACTTGGACTAGCGGGGGCCTACGAGCAGTACTTC. This codes for CASSLLGLAGAYEQYF.

The chain recombines TRBV7-9 with TRBJ1-2; possibly TRBD1 for D (5 bases). Trimming cost V 1 base and J 3 bases, with 9 bases left between them. Germline V gene sequence: CDR1 SEHNR, CDR2 FQNEAQ (reference sequence). The CDR3 spans 14 residues. CDR3 nucleotides: TGTGCCAGCAGCTTAGATGGGGCAGACTATGGCTACACCTTC. This gives the protein CASSLDGADYGYTF.

The chain couples TRBV18 to TRBJ1-6; a possible D gene is TRBD1 (5 bases). V lost 2 bases and J 8 bases, leaving 7 bases between the germline ends. The CDR3 has 13 residues. The germline V gene encodes CDR1 KGHSH and CDR2 LQKENI. DNA of the CDR3: TGTGCCAGCTCACCAGCGGGGGATTCACCCCTCCACTTT. Protein: CASSPAGDSPLHF.

This chain links TRBV10-3 with TRBJ2-2; 7 nucleotides agree with TRBD1. The CDR3 totals 15 residues. Germline CDR1 ENHRY, CDR2 SYGVKD. V lost 7 bases, J lost 0 bases, and 5 bases stayed unmatched. The CDR3 region has the DNA TGTGCCATCAACGTAGGGACAGCGAACACCGGGGAGCTGTTTTTT. Translated: CAINVGTANTGELFF.

This chain links TRBV5-4 with TRBJ2-2, with 10 bases aligning to TRBD1. Germline CDR1 reads SGHNT; CDR2 reads YYREEE (reference sequence). This CDR3 contains 16 residues. The ends lost 3 bases at V and 3 bases at J; junction bases unmatched: 5. This CDR3 is CASSSTGGSDTGELFF. CDR3 DNA: TGTGCCAGCAGCTCGACAGGGGGCAGCGACACCGGGGAGCTGTTTTTT.

V and J are TRBV30 and TRBJ1-6, with D tentatively TRBD1 (6 bases). Per germline, CDR1 GTSNPN and CDR2 SVGIG (reference sequence). The CDR3 totals 15 residues. Trimming stripped 2 bases from V and 10 bases from J, with 18 bases between. The CDR3 DNA sequence: TGTGCCTGGAGTTCGCCCGGGGGGCCAGGGTCACCCCTCCACTTT. Its translation is CAWSSPGGPGSPLHF.

The V gene is TRBV27, the J gene TRBJ2-3; no clear D gene. CDR1 and CDR2 (germline): MNHEY, SMNVEV (reference sequence). CDR3 length: 11 amino acids. V was clipped by 6 bases and J by 6 bases, with 7 bases between them. The CDR3 spells CASSLRDTQYF. DNA of the CDR3: TGTGCCAGCAGCCTCCGGGATACGCAGTATTTT.

As concerns this clone: Other DNA variants within this sample encode the same CDR3. This rearrangement joins TRBV5-1 to TRBJ1-1; D call uncertain. Germline values: CDR1 SGHRS, CDR2 YFSETQ. Trimming removed 4 bases at V and 0 bases at J, with 7 bases between. The CDR3 covers 13 residues. This chain's CDR3 is CASSLGVNTEAFF. DNA of the CDR3: TGCGCCAGCAGCCTCGGGGTGAACACTGAAGCTTTCTTT.

This clone was picked up a small number of times. The V and J genes are TRBV5-4 and TRBJ2-2; D possibly corresponds to TRBD2 (7 bases). The CDR3 is 16 amino acids. The V and J ends lost 4 bases and 3 bases respectively, with 16 bases between them. The germline CDR1 and CDR2 sequences are SGHNT and YYREEE (reference sequence). The CDR3 here is CASSPGAGADTGELFF. The DNA of the CDR3 is TGTGCCAGCAGCCCAGGGGCGGGGGCGGACACCGGGGAGCTGTTTTTT.

This clone was observed a handful of times. The CDR3 DNA sequence: TGTGCCAGCAGCTTAGTCATCACGGTAGATACGCAGTATTTT. Protein sequence: CASSLVITVDTQYF. J is TRBJ2-3 and V is TRBV7-2, with D uncertain. The V end lost 1 base, the J end lost 5 bases, and 10 bases lay between the germline ends. The CDR3 covers 14 residues. Germline loops: CDR1 SGHTA, CDR2 FQGNSA.

The V and J genes are TRBV5-4 and TRBJ1-1; no reliable D call. Trimming stripped 0 bases from V and 0 bases from J, with 9 bases between. Germline V lookup: CDR1 SGHNT, CDR2 YYREEE (reference sequence). This CDR3 comprises 15 residues. CDR3 DNA: TGTGCCAGCAGCTTGGGTTGGGAGATGAACACTGAAGCTTTCTTT. Amino acid sequence: CASSLGWEMNTEAFF. Together with reference TRBV5-4 and TRBJ1-1, the CDR3 gives the full variable domain: ETGVTQSPTHLIKTRGQQVTLRCSSQSGHNTVSWYQQALGQGPQFIFQYYREEENGRGNFPPRFSGLQFPNYSSELNVNALELDDSALYLCASSLGWEMNTEAFFGQGTRLTVV.

This chain joins TRBV5-6 and TRBJ1-2; tentative D call: TRBD1 (5 bases). This CDR3 is 13 amino acids long. V was trimmed by 0 bases and J by 8 bases, leaving 11 bases between them. The germline V gene encodes CDR1 SGHDT and CDR2 YYEEEE. The CDR3 DNA is TGTGCCAGCAGCTTGGTGGGACTTGGGGGCTACACCTTC. This encodes CASSLVGLGGYTF.